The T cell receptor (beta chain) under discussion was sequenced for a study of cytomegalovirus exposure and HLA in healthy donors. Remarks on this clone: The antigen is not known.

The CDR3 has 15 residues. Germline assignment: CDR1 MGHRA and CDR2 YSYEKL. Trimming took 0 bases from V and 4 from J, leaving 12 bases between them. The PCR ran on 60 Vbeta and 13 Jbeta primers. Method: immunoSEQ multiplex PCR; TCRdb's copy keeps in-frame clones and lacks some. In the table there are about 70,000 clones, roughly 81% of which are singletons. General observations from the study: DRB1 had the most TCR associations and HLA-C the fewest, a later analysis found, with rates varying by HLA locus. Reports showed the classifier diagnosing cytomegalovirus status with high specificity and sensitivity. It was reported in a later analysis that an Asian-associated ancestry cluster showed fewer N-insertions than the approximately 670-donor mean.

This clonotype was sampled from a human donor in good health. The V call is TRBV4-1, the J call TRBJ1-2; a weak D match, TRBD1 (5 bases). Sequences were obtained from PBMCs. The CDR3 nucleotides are TGCGCCAGCAGCCAAGAGGGACGGACTACCTATGGCTACACCTTC. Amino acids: CASSQEGRTTYGYTF.